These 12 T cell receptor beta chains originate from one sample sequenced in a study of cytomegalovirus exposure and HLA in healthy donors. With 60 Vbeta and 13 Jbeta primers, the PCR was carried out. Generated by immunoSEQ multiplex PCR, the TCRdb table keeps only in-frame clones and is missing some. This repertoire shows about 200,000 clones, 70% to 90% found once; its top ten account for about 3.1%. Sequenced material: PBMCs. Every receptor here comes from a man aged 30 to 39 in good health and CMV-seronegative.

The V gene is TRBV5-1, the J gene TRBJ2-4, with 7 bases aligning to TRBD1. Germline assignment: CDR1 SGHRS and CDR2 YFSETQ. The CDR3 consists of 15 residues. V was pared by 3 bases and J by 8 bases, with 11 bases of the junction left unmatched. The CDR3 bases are TGCGCCAGCAGCTCCAGGGGACAGCTGGCCGACATTCAGTACTTC. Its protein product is CASSSRGQLADIQYF.

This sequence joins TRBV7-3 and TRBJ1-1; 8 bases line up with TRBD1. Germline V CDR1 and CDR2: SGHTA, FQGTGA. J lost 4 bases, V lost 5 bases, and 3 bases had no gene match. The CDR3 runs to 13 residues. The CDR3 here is CASSRDRGTEAFF. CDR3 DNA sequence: TGTGCCAGCAGCCGTGACAGGGGCACTGAAGCTTTCTTT.

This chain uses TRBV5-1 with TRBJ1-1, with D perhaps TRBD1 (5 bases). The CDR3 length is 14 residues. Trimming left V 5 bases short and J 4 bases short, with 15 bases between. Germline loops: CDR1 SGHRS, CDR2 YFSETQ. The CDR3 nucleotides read TGCGCCAGCAGGTCCCGGATGGGGGGCACTGAAGCTTTCTTT. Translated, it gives CASRSRMGGTEAFF.

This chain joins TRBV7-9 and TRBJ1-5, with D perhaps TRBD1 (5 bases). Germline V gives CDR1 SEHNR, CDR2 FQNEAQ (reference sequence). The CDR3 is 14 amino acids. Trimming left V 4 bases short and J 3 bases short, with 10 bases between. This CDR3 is CASSSGGSNQPQHF. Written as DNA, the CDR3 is TGTGCCAGCAGCTCTGGGGGGTCCAATCAGCCCCAGCATTTT.

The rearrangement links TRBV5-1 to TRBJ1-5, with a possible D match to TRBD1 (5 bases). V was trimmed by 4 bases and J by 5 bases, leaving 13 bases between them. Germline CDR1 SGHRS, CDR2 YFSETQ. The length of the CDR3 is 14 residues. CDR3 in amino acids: CASSPGRADQPQHF. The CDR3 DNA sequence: TGCGCCAGCAGCCCCGGCAGGGCGGATCAGCCCCAGCATTTT.

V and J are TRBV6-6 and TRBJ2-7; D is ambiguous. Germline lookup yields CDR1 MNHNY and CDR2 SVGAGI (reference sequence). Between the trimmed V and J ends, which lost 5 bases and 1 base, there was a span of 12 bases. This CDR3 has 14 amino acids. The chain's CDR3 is CASSRFVESYEQYF. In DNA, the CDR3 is TGTGCCAGCAGTCGATTCGTCGAGTCCTACGAGCAGTACTTC.

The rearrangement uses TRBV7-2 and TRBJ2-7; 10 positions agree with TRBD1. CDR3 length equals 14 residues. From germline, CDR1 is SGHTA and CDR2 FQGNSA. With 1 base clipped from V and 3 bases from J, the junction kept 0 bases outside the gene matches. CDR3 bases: TGTGCCAGCAGCTTAGGGGACAGGGGCTACGAGCAGTACTTC. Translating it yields CASSLGDRGYEQYF.

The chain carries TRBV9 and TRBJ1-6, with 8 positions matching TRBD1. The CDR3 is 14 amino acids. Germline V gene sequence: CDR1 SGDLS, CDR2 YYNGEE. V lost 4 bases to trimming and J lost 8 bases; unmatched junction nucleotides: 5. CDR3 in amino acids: CASSRQGRHSPLHF. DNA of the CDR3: TGTGCCAGCAGCAGACAGGGGCGGCATTCACCCCTCCACTTT.

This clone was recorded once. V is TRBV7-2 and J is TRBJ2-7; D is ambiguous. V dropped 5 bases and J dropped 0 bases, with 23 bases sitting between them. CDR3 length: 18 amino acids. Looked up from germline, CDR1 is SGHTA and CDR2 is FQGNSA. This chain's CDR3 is CASSLREPIAQSSYEQYF. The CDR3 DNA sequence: TGTGCCAGCAGCCTCCGTGAACCGATAGCCCAAAGCTCCTACGAGCAGTACTTC.

The CDR3 nucleotides read TGTGCCACCAGACGGACAGGGGGCGGCGGGGAGCTGTTTTTT. Amino acid sequence: CATRRTGGGGELFF. This chain joins TRBV19 and TRBJ2-2, with TRBD1 matching 11 bases. The CDR3 runs to 14 residues. Trimming took 10 bases from V and 7 from J; bases not matched to a gene: 8. Germline-derived CDR1 and CDR2 are LNHDA and SQIVND (reference sequence).

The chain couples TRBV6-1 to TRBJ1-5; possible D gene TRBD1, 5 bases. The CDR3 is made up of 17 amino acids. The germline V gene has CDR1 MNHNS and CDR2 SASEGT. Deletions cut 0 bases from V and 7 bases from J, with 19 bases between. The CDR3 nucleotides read TGTGCCAGCAGTGAAGCTGGAAGGGGCAGTGCACTACAGCCCCAGCATTTT. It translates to CASSEAGRGSALQPQHF.

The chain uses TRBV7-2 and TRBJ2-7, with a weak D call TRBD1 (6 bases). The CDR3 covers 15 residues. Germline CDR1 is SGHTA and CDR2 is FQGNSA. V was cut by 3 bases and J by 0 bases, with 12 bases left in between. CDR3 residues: CASSLRQVLSYEQYF. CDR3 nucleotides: TGTGCCAGCAGCTTGCGACAGGTACTCTCCTACGAGCAGTACTTC.